The clone carrying this TCR beta chain has a single count. Being one base from a much bigger clone, this may be a read error. With 4 bases clipped from V and 4 bases from J, the junction kept 4 bases outside the gene matches. This CDR3 contains 14 residues. Germline V gene data show CDR1 as SGHNT and CDR2 as YENEEA. This sample is part of a study of blood T cell repertoires in COVID-19. Clones were read by immunoSEQ multiplex PCR, and TCRdb kept only the in-frame ones, dropping some. The repertoire holds about 270,000 clones, with about nine tenths as singletons. The receptor was isolated from a man aged 18 to 29 who had recovered from COVID-19. The chain is built from TRBV11-3 and TRBJ2-7, with 10 positions matching TRBD1. Material: PBMCs or T cells enriched from blood (not recorded which). This CDR3 reads CASSSGTGVYEQYF. CDR3 sequence (DNA): TGTGCCAGCAGCTCCGGGACAGGGGTTTACGAGCAGTACTTC.